The rows below give T cell receptor beta chains drawn from one sample of a study of blood T cell repertoires in COVID-19. Sequenced by immunoSEQ multiplex PCR; TCRdb stores in-frame clones only, minus some. The table has 40,000 to 60,000 clones, around 80% seen once. Sequenced material: peripheral blood. These receptors were obtained from a man aged 70-80 years with acute or convalescent COVID-19. Each CDR3 is given without its conserved first and last residue.

CDR3,V,J
ASGTQGGVTPDTGELF,TRBV12-5,TRBJ2-2
ASSLAPGLALPREQF,TRBV13,TRBJ2-1
ASGGSSYEQY,TRBV7-8,TRBJ2-7
ASRDLSGGAVEQF,TRBV10-2,TRBJ2-1
ASSPQRAGGQETQY,TRBV7-9,TRBJ2-5
ASSLTGGGYEQF,TRBV7-2,TRBJ2-1
ATSDSGGAEGYT,TRBV24-1,TRBJ1-2
ASSRIQGSGTQY,TRBV2,TRBJ2-5
ASSQGTGGNTGELF,TRBV4-2,TRBJ2-2
AWSPDSMGYNEQF,TRBV30,TRBJ2-1
ASSWVEGSPREKLF,TRBV6-2/TRBV6-3,TRBJ1-4
ASSAMGDRASNTGELF,TRBV9,TRBJ2-2
ASSLNAPGEQY,TRBV5-6,TRBJ2-7
ASSSHRGARGYT,TRBV7-2,TRBJ1-2